This T cell receptor (beta chain) was sequenced for a study of CD4+ T cells in melanoma. Overall study results and limits: Diverse differentiation states were reported for melanoma neoantigen-specific CD4+ T cells.

This CDR3 is built from 15 residues. The ends were cut back, 5 bases at V and 1 base at J, with 13 bases in the middle. The germline V gene encodes CDR1 MNHEY and CDR2 SVGAGI. As regards this clone: Its antigen is not identified.

TCRdb keeps only in-frame clones here, not all; method: immunoSEQ multiplex PCR. This sample carries 13,000 to 15,000 clones, around 68% of them seen once, and the ten largest clones take about a sixth. This sequence joins TRBV6-5 and TRBJ2-3, with D perhaps matching TRBD2 (7 bases). The source is a human donor with melanoma. Sequencing was done on a sample of cells from a culture (not recorded whether cultured in vitro). Written as DNA, the CDR3 is TGTGCCAGCAGTAATGCGGGGGCTGGCACAGATACGCAGTATTTT. Its protein is CASSNAGAGTDTQYF.